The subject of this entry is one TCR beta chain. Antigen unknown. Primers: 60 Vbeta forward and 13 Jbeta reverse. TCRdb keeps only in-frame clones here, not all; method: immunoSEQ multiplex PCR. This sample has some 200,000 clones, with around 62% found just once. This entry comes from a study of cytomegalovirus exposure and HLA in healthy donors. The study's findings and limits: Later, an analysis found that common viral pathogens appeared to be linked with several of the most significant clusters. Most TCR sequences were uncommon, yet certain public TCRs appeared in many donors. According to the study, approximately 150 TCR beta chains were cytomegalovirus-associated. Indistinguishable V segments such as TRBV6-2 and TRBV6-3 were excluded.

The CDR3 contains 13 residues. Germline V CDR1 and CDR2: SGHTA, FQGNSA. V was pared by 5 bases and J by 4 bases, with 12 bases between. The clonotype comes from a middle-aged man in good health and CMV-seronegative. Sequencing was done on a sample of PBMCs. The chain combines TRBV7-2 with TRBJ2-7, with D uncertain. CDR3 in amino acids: CASSPQPRYEQYF. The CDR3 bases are TGTGCCAGCAGCCCACAACCCCGTTACGAGCAGTACTTC.